This T cell receptor beta chain is drawn from a study of CD8 T cells in ankylosing spondylitis. The CDR3 totals 18 residues. CDR1 is SGDLS and CDR2 is YYNGEE in the germline V gene. V gave up 0 bases and J gave up 6 bases; unmatched junction bases: 15. In TCRdb, the 5' RACE reads were re-called with MiXCR into one record per CDR3 protein. Here the sample spans 30,000 to 40,000 distinct CDR3 sequences, 2.5% to 3.5% being singletons. This sequence was found in a male donor with ankylosing spondylitis or in good health (not recorded which). The chain combines TRBV9 with TRBJ2-1; 7 bases are a match to TRBD1. Sequences were obtained from blood, either unsorted or a sorted T cell fraction (not recorded which). DNA of the CDR3: TGTGCCAGCAGCGTAGCCGCCGGCATAGGGGGCGCGCCCAATGAGCAGTTCTTC. Translation gives CASSVAAGIGGAPNEQFF. Filled out from reference TRBV9 and TRBJ2-1, the complete variable domain reads DSGVTQTPKHLITATGQRVTLRCSPRSGDLSVYWYQQSLDQGLQFLIQYYNGEERAKGNILERFSAQQFPDLHSELNLSSLELGDSALYFCASSVAAGIGGAPNEQFFGPGTRLTVL.